The clone carrying this T cell receptor (beta chain) was counted at least ten times. The antigen remains undetermined. As it was prepared, the TCRbeta library received unique molecular identifiers. TCRdb itself ran the PCR reads through MiXCR, one entry per CDR3 protein. Of 150,000 to 200,000 distinct CDR3 sequences listed, 6.3% were seen once; the top ten hold around 4.3%. V lost 4 bases, J lost 5 bases, and 9 bases stayed unmatched. Germline lookup yields CDR1 SQVTM and CDR2 ANQGSEA. The CDR3 is made up of 15 amino acids. This record comes from a study of T-cell reconstitution after alpha-beta-depleted transplantation in children. The study's findings and limits: T-cell counts and diversity at one year following transplant were attributed mainly to newly produced T cells. The study reportedly traced alpha-beta T cells about two months after transplant to several hundred expanded graft clones. TCRbeta diversity was high at day 60 in some patients (a result of surviving recipient T cells and thymic progenitors).

The rearrangement uses TRBV29-1 and TRBJ2-5, with 11 bases fitting TRBD1. This sequence was found in a girl under three years old with combined immunodeficiency, due to receive a stem cell transplant. Sample: PBMCs, taken before TCRalphabeta/CD19-depleted stem cell transplant. CDR3 bases: TGCAGCGTTGGGATGGACAGGGGGCAAGGGGAGACCCAGTACTTC. Protein: CSVGMDRGQGETQYF. Complete variable domain (other parts from reference TRBV29-1 and TRBJ2-5): SAVISQKPSRDICQRGTSLTIQCQVDSQVTMMFWYRQQPGQSLTLIATANQGSEATYESGFVIDKFPISRPNLTFSTLTVSNMSPEDSSIYLCSVGMDRGQGETQYFGPGTRLLVL.